Included here is one T cell receptor beta chain sequence, with context. Repertoires were generated with immunoSEQ multiplex PCR, while TCRdb's copy carries only in-frame clones and drops some. There are roughly 30,000 clones in the sample; 80% to 95% occur only once, and approximately 4% lies in the top ten. This specimen comes from a study of blood T cell repertoires in COVID-19. Germline V lookup: CDR1 LGHNA, CDR2 YNFKEQ. The CDR3 length is 17 residues. Trimming cost V 0 bases and J 4 bases, with 16 bases left between them. Material: peripheral blood. The source is a man between 60 and 75 years old with acute or convalescent COVID-19. The V gene is TRBV4-2, the J gene TRBJ2-1; D may be TRBD2 (5 bases). The CDR3 DNA sequence: TGTGCCAGCAGCCAAGATATGGCTAGCCGTCCTTACAATGAGCAGTTCTTC. It translates to CASSQDMASRPYNEQFF.